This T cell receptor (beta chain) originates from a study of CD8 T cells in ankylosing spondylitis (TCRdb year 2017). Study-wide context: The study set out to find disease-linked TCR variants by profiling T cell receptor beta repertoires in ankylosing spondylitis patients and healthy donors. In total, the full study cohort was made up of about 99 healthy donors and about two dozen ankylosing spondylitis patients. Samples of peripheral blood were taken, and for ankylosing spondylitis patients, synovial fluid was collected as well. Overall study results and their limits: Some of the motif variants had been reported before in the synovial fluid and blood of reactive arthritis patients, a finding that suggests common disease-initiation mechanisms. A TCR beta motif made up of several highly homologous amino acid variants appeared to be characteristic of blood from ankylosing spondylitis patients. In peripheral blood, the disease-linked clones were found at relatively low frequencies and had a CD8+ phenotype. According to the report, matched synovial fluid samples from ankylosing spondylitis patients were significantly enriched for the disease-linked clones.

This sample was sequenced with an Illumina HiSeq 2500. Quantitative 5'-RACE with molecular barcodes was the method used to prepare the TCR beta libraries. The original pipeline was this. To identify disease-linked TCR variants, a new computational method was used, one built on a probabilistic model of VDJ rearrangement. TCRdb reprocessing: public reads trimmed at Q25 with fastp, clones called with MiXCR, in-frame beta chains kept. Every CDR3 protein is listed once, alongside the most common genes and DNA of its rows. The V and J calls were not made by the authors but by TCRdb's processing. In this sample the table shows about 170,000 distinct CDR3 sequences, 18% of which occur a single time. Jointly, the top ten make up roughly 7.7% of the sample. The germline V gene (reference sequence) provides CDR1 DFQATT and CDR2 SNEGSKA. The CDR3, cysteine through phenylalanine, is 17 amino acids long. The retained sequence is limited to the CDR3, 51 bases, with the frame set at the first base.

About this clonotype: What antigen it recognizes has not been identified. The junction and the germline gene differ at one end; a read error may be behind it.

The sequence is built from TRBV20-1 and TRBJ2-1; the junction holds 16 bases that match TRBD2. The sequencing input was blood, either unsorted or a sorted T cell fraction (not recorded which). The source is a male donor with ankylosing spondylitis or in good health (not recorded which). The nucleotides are TGCTGTGCTAGAAACGACAGGGGGACTAGCGGGAGGGTAGAGCAGTTCTTC. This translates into CCARNDRGTSGRVEQFF.